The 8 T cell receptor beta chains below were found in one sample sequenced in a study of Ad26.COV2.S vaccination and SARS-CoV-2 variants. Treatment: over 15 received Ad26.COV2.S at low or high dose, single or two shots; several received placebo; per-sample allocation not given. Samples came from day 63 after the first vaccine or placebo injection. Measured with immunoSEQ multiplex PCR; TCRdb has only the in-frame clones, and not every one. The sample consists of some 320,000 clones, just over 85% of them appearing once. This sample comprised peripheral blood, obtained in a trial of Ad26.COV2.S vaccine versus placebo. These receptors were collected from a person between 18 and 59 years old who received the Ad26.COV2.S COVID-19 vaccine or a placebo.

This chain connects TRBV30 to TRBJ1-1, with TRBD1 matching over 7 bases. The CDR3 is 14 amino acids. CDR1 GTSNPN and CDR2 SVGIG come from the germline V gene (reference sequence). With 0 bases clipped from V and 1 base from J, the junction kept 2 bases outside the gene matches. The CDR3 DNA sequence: TGTGCCTGGAGTGTAAACAGGGGGAACACTGAAGCTTTCTTT. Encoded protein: CAWSVNRGNTEAFF.

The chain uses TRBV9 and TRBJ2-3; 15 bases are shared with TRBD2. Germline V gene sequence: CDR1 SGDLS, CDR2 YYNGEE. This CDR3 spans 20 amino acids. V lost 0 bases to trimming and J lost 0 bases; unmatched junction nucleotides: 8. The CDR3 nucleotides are TGTGCCAGCAGCGTAGCTGGACTAGCGGGGGGGACCGCAAGCACAGATACGCAGTATTTT. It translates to CASSVAGLAGGTASTDTQYF.

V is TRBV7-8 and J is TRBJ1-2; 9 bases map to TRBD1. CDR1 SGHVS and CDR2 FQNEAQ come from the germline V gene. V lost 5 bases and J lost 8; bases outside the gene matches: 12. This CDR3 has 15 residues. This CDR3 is CASSLLSQGAGGYTF. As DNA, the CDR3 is TGTGCCAGCAGCCTCCTTTCACAGGGGGCGGGCGGCTACACCTTC.

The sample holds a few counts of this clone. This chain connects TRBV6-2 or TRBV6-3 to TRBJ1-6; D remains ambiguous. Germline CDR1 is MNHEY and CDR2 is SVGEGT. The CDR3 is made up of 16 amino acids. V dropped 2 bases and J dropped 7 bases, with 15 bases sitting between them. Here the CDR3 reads CASSYNSVGLNSPLHF. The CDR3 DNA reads TGTGCCAGCAGTTACAACTCGGTAGGGTTGAATTCACCCCTCCACTTT.

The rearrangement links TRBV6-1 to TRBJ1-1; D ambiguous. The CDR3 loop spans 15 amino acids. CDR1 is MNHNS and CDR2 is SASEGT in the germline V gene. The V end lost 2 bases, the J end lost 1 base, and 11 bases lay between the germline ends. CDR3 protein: CASSELPRGNTEAFF. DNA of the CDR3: TGTGCCAGCAGTGAACTCCCTCGGGGGAACACTGAAGCTTTCTTT.

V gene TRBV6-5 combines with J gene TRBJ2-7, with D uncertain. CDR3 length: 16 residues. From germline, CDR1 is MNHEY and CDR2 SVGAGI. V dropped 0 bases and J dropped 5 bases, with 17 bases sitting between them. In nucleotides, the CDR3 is TGTGCCAGCAGTTACTCGGGGTTGAAGGCACCCGACGAGCAGTACTTC. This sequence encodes CASSYSGLKAPDEQYF.

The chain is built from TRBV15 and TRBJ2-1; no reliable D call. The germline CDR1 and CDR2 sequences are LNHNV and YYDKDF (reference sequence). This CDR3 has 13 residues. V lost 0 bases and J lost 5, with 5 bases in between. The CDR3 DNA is TGTGCCACCAGCAGAGATTCCCACAATGAGCAGTTCTTC. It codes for CATSRDSHNEQFF.

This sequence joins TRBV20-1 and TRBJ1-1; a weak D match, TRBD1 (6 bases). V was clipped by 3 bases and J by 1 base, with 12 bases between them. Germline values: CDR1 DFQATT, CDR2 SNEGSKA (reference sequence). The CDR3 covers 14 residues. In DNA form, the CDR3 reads TGCAGTGCTAGTGAAGGGGGGTGGAACACTGAAGCTTTCTTT. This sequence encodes CSASEGGWNTEAFF.